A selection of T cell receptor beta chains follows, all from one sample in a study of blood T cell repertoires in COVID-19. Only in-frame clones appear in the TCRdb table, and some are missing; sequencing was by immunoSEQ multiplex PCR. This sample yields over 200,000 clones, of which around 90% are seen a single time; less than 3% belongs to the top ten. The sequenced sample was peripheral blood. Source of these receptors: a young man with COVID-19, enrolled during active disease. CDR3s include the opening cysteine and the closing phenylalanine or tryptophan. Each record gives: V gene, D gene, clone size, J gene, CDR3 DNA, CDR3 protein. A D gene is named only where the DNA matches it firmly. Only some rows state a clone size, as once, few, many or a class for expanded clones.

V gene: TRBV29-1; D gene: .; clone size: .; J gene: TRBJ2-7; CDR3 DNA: TGCAGCGTCCTCGCCGGGCCTCGTGGGGGCCACGAGCAGTACTTC; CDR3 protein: CSVLAGPRGGHEQYF
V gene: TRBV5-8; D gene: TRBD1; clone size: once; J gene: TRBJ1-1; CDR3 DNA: TGTGCCAGCAGCCAAATCAGGGGGAAGAGAGTTGGGAACACTGAAGCTTTCTTT; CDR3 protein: CASSQIRGKRVGNTEAFF
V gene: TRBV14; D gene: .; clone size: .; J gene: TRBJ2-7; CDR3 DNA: TGTGCCAGCAGCCAAGATGAGGGAGAGAAGGCCTACGAGCAGTACTTC; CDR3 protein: CASSQDEGEKAYEQYF
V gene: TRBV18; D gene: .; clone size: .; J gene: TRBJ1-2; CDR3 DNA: TGTGCCAGCTCACCAACATCTTACTATGGCTACACCTTC; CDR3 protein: CASSPTSYYGYTF
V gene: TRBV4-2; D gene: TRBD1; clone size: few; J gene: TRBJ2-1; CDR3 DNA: TGTGCCAGCAGCCAAGAAGGGGACAGGGGGAATGAGCAGTTCTTC; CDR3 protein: CASSQEGDRGNEQFF
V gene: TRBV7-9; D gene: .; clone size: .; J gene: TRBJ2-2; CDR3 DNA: TGTGCCAGCAGCTTAGCCGGTCCCACGAACACCGGGGAGCTGTTTTTT; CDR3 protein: CASSLAGPTNTGELFF
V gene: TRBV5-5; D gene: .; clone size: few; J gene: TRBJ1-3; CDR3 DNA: TGTGCCAGCAGCTTGACAGGGTTTGACGCTGGAAACACCATATATTTT; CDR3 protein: CASSLTGFDAGNTIYF
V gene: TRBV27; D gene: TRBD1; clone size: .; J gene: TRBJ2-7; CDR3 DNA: TGTGCCAGCAGATGGACAGGGTCTTCCTACGAGCAGTACTTC; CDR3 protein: CASRWTGSSYEQYF
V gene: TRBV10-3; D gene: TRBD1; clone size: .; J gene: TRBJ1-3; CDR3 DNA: TGTGCCACCCAAGACAGGGGTAATTCTGGAAACACCATATATTTT; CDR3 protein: CATQDRGNSGNTIYF
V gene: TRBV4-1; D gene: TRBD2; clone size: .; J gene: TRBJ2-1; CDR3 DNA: TGCGCCAGCGCAAAGGAGAAGGCGGGAGGTTGGCCTGAGCAGTTCTTC; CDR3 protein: CASAKEKAGGWPEQFF
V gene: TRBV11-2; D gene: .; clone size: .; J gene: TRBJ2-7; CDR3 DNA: TGTGCCAGCAGCCTCGCCTCGCCAAGCCCCTACGAGCAGTACTTC; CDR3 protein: CASSLASPSPYEQYF
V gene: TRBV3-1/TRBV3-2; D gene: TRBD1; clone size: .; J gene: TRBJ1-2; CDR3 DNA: TGTGCCAGCAGCCAATGGAACAATCGACAGGGCTATGGCTACACCTTC; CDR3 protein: CASSQWNNRQGYGYTF
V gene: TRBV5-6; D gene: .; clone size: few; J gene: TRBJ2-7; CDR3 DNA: TGTGCCAGCAGTCTGGGGGGTCTTGCAGGGTGGGAGCAGTACTTC; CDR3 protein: CASSLGGLAGWEQYF
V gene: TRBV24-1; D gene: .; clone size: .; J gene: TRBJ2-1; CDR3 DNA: TGTGCCACCAGTGATCGCCCTGAGTCAGGACACAGCTCCTACAATGAGCAGTTCTTC; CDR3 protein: CATSDRPESGHSSYNEQFF
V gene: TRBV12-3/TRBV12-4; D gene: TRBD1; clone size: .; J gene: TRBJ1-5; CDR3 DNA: TGTGCCAGCAGAGAGACAGGGTATCAGCCCCAGCATTTT; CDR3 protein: CASRETGYQPQHF
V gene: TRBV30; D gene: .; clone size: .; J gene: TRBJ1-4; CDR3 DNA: TGTGCCTGGAGTGTACTGGGGCCTAATGAAAAACTGTTTTTT; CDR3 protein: CAWSVLGPNEKLFF
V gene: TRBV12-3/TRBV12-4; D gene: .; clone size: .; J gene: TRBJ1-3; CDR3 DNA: TGTGCCAGCAGTTTAAGCGGAAACACCATATATTTT; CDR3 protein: CASSLSGNTIYF
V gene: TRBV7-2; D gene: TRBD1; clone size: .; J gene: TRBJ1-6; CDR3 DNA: TGTGCCAGCAGCTCCTGGACAGGTTATAATTCACCCCTCCACTTT; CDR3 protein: CASSSWTGYNSPLHF
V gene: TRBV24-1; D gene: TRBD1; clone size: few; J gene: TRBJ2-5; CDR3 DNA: TGTGCCACCAGTGATCCTACCCGGACAGGGAGGGAGACCCAGTACTTC; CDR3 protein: CATSDPTRTGRETQYF
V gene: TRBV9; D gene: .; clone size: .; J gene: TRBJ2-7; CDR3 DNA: TGTGCCAGCAGCGAGGGGACAAACTCCTACGAGCAGTACTTC; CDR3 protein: CASSEGTNSYEQYF
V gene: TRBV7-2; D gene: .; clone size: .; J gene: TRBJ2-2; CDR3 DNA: TGTGCCAGCAGCCCCAATGGGATACAGGGTAAATCCGGGGAGCTGTTTTTT; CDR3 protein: CASSPNGIQGKSGELFF
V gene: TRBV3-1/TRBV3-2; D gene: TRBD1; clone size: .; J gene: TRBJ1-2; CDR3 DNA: TGTGCCAGCAGCCGGGCGGGGCAGGGGGTTGGCTACACCTTC; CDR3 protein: CASSRAGQGVGYTF
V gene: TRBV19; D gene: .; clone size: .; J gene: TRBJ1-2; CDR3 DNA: TGTGCCAGTAGTCCCCAGGGGTGGAATCTTATCGGCTACACCTTC; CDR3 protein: CASSPQGWNLIGYTF
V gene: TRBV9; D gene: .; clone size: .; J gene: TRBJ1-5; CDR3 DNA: TGTGCCAGCAGCTACGATGGGGGAGGGGGTCAGCCCCAGCATTTT; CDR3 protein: CASSYDGGGGQPQHF
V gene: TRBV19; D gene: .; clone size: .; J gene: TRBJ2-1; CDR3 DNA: TGTGCCAGTAGTATATCAACGGGAGCTAAGGGGTTCTTC; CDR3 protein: CASSISTGAKGFF